This entry features one TCR beta chain sequence. Its antigen is unidentified. 60 Vbeta and 13 Jbeta primers were used in PCR. The data were produced by immunoSEQ multiplex PCR, yet TCRdb's version contains in-frame clones alone and is incomplete. The sample holds roughly 140,000 clones, 65% to 85% seen once. Per the germline V gene, CDR1 is SGHTA and CDR2 is FQGNSA. The CDR3 runs 15 residues. The V and J ends lost 5 bases and 5 bases, in that order; junction bases with no gene match: 5. The sample belongs to a study of cytomegalovirus exposure and HLA in healthy donors. Study-level results: Confirmation in vitro established that a few CMV-associated chains were specific for CMV antigens.

The TCR originated in a woman between 40 and 55 years old in good health and CMV-seropositive. Sequenced input: PBMCs. V gene TRBV7-2 combines with J gene TRBJ2-7, with 14 bases fitting TRBD2. The CDR3 nucleotides read TGTGCCAGCAGCAAGACTAGCGGGGGGGCAAACGAGCAGTACTTC. Residues: CASSKTSGGANEQYF.